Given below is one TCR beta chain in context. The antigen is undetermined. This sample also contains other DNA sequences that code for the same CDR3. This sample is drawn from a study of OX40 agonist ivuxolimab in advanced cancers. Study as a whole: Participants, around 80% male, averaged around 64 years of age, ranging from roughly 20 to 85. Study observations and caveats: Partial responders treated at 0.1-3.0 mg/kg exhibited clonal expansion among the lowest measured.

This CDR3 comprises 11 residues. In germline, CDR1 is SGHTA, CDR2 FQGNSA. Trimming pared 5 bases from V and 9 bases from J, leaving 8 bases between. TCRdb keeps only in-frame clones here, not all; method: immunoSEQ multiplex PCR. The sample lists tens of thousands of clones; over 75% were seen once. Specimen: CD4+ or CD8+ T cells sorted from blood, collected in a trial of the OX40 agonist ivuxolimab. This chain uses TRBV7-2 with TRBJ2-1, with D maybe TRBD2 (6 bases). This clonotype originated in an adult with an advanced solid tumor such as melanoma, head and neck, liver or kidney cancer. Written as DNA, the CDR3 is TGTGCCAGCAGCCTGGGGGGTGAGCAGTTCTTC. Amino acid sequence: CASSLGGEQFF. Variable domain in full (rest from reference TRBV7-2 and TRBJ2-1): GAGVSQSPSNKVTEKGKDVELRCDPISGHTALYWYRQSLGQGLEFLIYFQGNSAPDKSGLPSDRFSAERTGGSVSTLTIQRTQQEDSAVYLCASSLGGEQFFGPGTRLTVL.